What follows is one T cell receptor (beta chain) and its context. Its target is not known. The authors obtained about 1.9 micrograms of genomic DNA from cryopreserved PBMCs for TCR beta libraries. The source of the sample is a study of cytotoxic CD8 clonotypes in ibrutinib-treated CLL. The germline V and J ends were trimmed by 3 bases and 0 bases, with 12 bases remaining between them. Germline-derived CDR1 and CDR2 are SQVTM and ANQGSEA. CDR3 length: 16 residues. General study results and limits: Contraction or stability on treatment was seen for public clonotypes, which were uncommon.

Deep sequencing aimed at 1 in 200,000 to 1 in 1 million T cells' resolution. Sequencing used immunoSEQ multiplex PCR; TCRdb keeps in-frame clones, though not all of them. The data show about 130,000 clones, around three quarters seen once. V gene TRBV29-1 combines with J gene TRBJ2-6, with D tentatively TRBD1 (6 bases). The source was PBMCs, collected after 12 months of ibrutinib treatment. This clonotype originated in a human donor with chronic lymphocytic leukemia. Here the CDR3 reads CSVETRGRSGANVLTF. CDR3 sequence (DNA): TGCAGCGTTGAGACCAGGGGTCGCTCTGGGGCCAACGTCCTGACTTTC.